The clone carrying this T cell receptor beta chain appeared a few times. Its matching antigen is unknown. The J segment lost 11 bases and the V segment lost 4 bases, leaving 4 bases of the junction unmatched. Germline V lookup: CDR1 SQVTM, CDR2 ANQGSEA. The CDR3 has 10 residues. The record originates from a study of cytomegalovirus exposure and HLA in healthy donors. General study points: A few V segments could not be told apart, such as TRBV6-2 and TRBV6-3, and were left out. For most TCR sequences rarity was the rule, although some public TCRs occurred in many donors. The authors later found most CMV-associated TCR beta chains appeared HLA-restricted.

No record was made of this donor's CMV serostatus. PCR employed 60 Vbeta and 13 Jbeta primers. This table comes from immunoSEQ multiplex PCR, and its TCRdb copy is limited to in-frame clones, with some not included. The sample shows about 94,000 clones, 81% of them seen only once. The V call is TRBV29-1, the J call TRBJ1-1, with TRBD1 matching 7 bases. The sequence derives from a human donor in good health. Sequencing used PBMCs. CDR3 protein: CSVGTGVAFF. As DNA, the CDR3 is TGCAGCGTTGGTACAGGGGTGGCTTTCTTT.